The sequence of this T cell receptor beta chain was determined in a study of T cell repertoires in cytomegalovirus infection. For the study at large: CMV infection and matching HLA type were both indicated by public TCR beta signatures. The study's findings and limits: Clonotypes of TCR beta that were HLA-C-restricted and CMV-specific dominated the ex vivo response. Based on cumulative public TCR beta family frequency, carriers of CMV plus the relevant HLA were identified.

This clonotype showed up many times. Its antigen is undetermined. TCRdb used MiXCR to reprocess the reads, holding one entry per CDR3 protein. The sample has approximately 500,000 distinct CDR3 sequences, more than 15% seen once. This receptor was identified in a human donor in good health (CMV status not recorded). Some clones in this sample may be carry-over from other donors' samples. The sample comprised CD8+ T cells from PBMCs.

The CDR3 bases are TGTGCCAGCAGCTCCGGGGGGGACAGGGGGCAGGGAGAGACCCAGTACTTC. It yields the protein CASSSGGDRGQGETQYF. The chain joins TRBV25-1 to TRBJ2-5, with 12 nucleotides matching TRBD1. This CDR3 spans 17 amino acids. Germline values: CDR1 MGHDK, CDR2 SYGVNS. V trimming: 6 bases; J trimming: 4 bases; junction bases outside the gene matches: 12.